Shown below are 20 T cell receptor beta chains from a single sample sequenced in a study of blood T cell repertoires in COVID-19. Assay used: immunoSEQ multiplex PCR; TCRdb lists only in-frame clones, some missing. The sample yields over 350,000 clones, around nine tenths seen once. Sequenced input: PBMCs or T cells enriched from blood (not recorded which). These receptors were taken from a woman in her forties or fifties who had recovered from COVID-19.

V gene TRBV7-2 combines with J gene TRBJ1-1, with a possible D match to TRBD1 (5 bases). Germline V gives CDR1 SGHTA, CDR2 FQGNSA. CDR3 length: 14 amino acids. Trimming removed 1 base at V and 9 bases at J, with 15 bases between. CDR3 amino acids: CASSLDRLQGKAFF. The CDR3 coding sequence is TGTGCCAGCAGCTTAGATCGGCTGCAGGGCAAAGCTTTCTTT.

This sequence joins TRBV10-3 and TRBJ1-3; no clear D gene. Germline V gives CDR1 ENHRY, CDR2 SYGVKD. This CDR3 spans 16 amino acids. V lost 0 bases to trimming and J lost 2 bases, with 11 bases between them. The CDR3 DNA reads as TGTGCCATCAGTGAGTCTATTAGAGGTACTGGAAACACCATATATTTT. It is translated as CAISESIRGTGNTIYF.

Points on this clone: This same CDR3 is encoded by further DNA sequences in the sample. The chain has TRBV19 and TRBJ1-1, with 7 bases matching TRBD1. From germline, CDR1 is LNHDA and CDR2 SQIVND (reference sequence). The CDR3 consists of 13 residues. V gave up 6 bases and J gave up 1 base; unmatched junction bases: 2. The CDR3 bases are TGTGCCAGTAGCAGGGACAGGAACACTGAAGCTTTCTTT. Translated, it gives CASSRDRNTEAFF.

The CDR3 DNA is TGTGCCAGCAGCAAAGCCGAACAGGGTACATATAATTCACCCCTCCACTTT. Its protein product is CASSKAEQGTYNSPLHF. This chain uses TRBV21-1 with TRBJ1-6; the table's D gene call, TRBD1, was not cross checked with the DNA. TRBV21-1 is designated a pseudogene. CDR3 length: 17 amino acids.

This chain links TRBV4-2 with TRBJ1-5; TRBD1 aligns across 10 bases. CDR1 and CDR2 from the germline V gene are LGHNA and YNFKEQ. The CDR3 covers 15 residues. The V and J ends lost 3 bases and 6 bases, in that order; junction bases with no gene match: 5. The CDR3 loop reads CASSQETGGGQPQHF. The CDR3 nucleotides are TGTGCCAGCAGCCAGGAGACAGGGGGCGGTCAGCCCCAGCATTTT.

The rearrangement uses TRBV7-2 and TRBJ1-4; D not resolved. V lost 5 bases, J lost 2 bases, and 12 bases lay in between. The germline CDR1 and CDR2 sequences are SGHTA and FQGNSA. The CDR3 contains 15 residues. DNA for the CDR3: TGTGCCAGCAGCCCACCTGGACTGACTAATGAAAAACTGTTTTTT. Translated, it gives CASSPPGLTNEKLFF.

This clone came up a few times. The chain links TRBV5-1 to TRBJ2-7, with TRBD2 identical over 12 bases. Germline values: CDR1 SGHRS, CDR2 YFSETQ. The CDR3 loop spans 15 amino acids. J lost 3 bases, V lost 0 bases, and 1 base had no gene match. Here the CDR3 DNA reads TGCGCCAGCAGCTTGGGGACTAGCGGGGTCTACGAGCAGTACTTC. Translating it yields CASSLGTSGVYEQYF.

This clone was counted a few times. V usage is TRBV5-1 and J usage is TRBJ1-2; possibly TRBD1 for D (5 bases). CDR1 and CDR2 (germline): SGHRS, YFSETQ. V was trimmed by 7 bases and J by 3 bases, leaving 13 bases between them. This CDR3 comprises 13 residues. CDR3 nucleotide sequence: TGCGCCAGCGCCAGGTGGGGGGACTATGGCTACACCTTC. This sequence encodes CASARWGDYGYTF.

CDR3 sequence reads: CASSRDTATNEKLFF. DNA of the CDR3: TGTGCCAGCAGCCGGGACACAGCAACTAATGAAAAACTGTTTTTT. The chain uses TRBV5-4 and TRBJ1-4; possible D gene TRBD1, 6 bases. This CDR3 contains 15 residues. The ends were cut back, 4 bases at V and 0 bases at J, with 10 bases in the middle. Germline values: CDR1 SGHNT, CDR2 YYREEE (reference sequence).

This chain joins TRBV9 and TRBJ2-7, with 8 bases that match TRBD1. Germline lookup yields CDR1 SGDLS and CDR2 YYNGEE. The CDR3 is 15 residues long. Trimming at V came to 0 bases and at J to 3 bases, leaving 5 bases not matched to a gene. The CDR3 DNA follows: TGTGCCAGCAGCGTAGCAGGACAGGGTCACTACGAGCAGTACTTC. It yields the protein CASSVAGQGHYEQYF.

This chain links TRBV2 with TRBJ1-1, with 8 bases that match TRBD1. V lost 6 bases, J lost 6 bases, and 6 bases stayed unmatched. This CDR3 region has 13 residues. Germline CDR1 SNHLY, CDR2 FYNNEI. The CDR3 sequence: CASRYRGGAEAFF. CDR3 DNA: TGTGCCAGCAGGTACAGGGGGGGGGCTGAAGCTTTCTTT.

This clone was counted only a few times. The V call is TRBV5-1, the J call TRBJ1-2; 7 positions agree with TRBD1. CDR1 is SGHRS, CDR2 YFSETQ, per germline. Trimming took 3 bases from V and 8 from J; bases not matched to a gene: 4. The CDR3 contains 12 residues. CDR3 coding DNA: TGCGCCAGCAGCTCCGGGGACAGCGGCTACACCTTC. Protein: CASSSGDSGYTF.

V is TRBV7-2 and J is TRBJ1-1; D is perhaps TRBD1 (5 bases). V was trimmed by 0 bases and J by 0 bases, leaving 8 bases between them. Looked up from germline, CDR1 is SGHTA and CDR2 is FQGNSA. This CDR3 comprises 15 residues. The CDR3, as DNA: TGTGCCAGCAGCTTAGCCCAGGGAATGAACACTGAAGCTTTCTTT. Encoded protein: CASSLAQGMNTEAFF. Supplemented by reference TRBV7-2 and TRBJ1-1, the full variable domain reads GAGVSQSPSNKVTEKGKDVELRCDPISGHTALYWYRQSLGQGLEFLIYFQGNSAPDKSGLPSDRFSAERTGGSVSTLTIQRTQQEDSAVYLCASSLAQGMNTEAFFGQGTRLTVV.

The chain uses TRBV28 and TRBJ1-5, with 7 bases matching TRBD1. The V and J ends lost 6 bases and 4 bases, in that order; junction bases with no gene match: 6. Germline CDR1 and CDR2: MDHEN and SYDVKM. The CDR3 extends over 14 amino acids. CDR3: CASRPGTANQPQHF. The DNA of the CDR3 is TGTGCCAGCAGGCCTGGGACAGCAAATCAGCCCCAGCATTTT.

The chain is built from TRBV12-3 or TRBV12-4 and TRBJ1-4, with D tentatively TRBD1 (5 bases). V lost 1 base and J lost 10, with 10 bases in between. This CDR3 is 13 amino acids long. The CDR3 DNA sequence: TGTGCCAGCAGTTTAGGCTCCGGGGGAAAACTGTTTTTT. This gives the protein CASSLGSGGKLFF.

Concerning this clone: Other DNA sequences in this specimen translate into the identical CDR3. The rearrangement uses TRBV7-9 and TRBJ1-2; 8 bases are a match to TRBD1. The CDR3 is made up of 14 amino acids. With V trimmed by 5 bases and J by 3 bases, 5 bases remained unmatched. In germline, CDR1 is SEHNR, CDR2 FQNEAQ (reference sequence). The CDR3 loop reads CASSPGTGHYGYTF. The DNA for the CDR3 is TGTGCCAGCAGCCCAGGGACAGGCCACTATGGCTACACCTTC.

This chain connects TRBV9 to TRBJ2-7, with 10 bases identical to TRBD1. V was pared by 4 bases and J by 6 bases, with 13 bases of the junction left unmatched. Per germline, CDR1 SGDLS and CDR2 YYNGEE. This CDR3 comprises 16 residues. CDR3 coding DNA: TGTGCCAGCAGCATAGGATCCGGGACAGGGGCCTCCGAGCAGTACTTC. Its translation is CASSIGSGTGASEQYF.

The chain combines TRBV7-9 with TRBJ2-3; TRBD2 aligns across 7 bases. Germline lookup yields CDR1 SEHNR and CDR2 FQNEAQ (reference sequence). V gave up 2 bases and J gave up 0 bases; unmatched junction bases: 8. The CDR3 runs 17 residues. Written as DNA, the CDR3 is TGTGCCAGCAGCTTAATGGTGTCTAGCGGCAGCACAGATACGCAGTATTTT. Protein: CASSLMVSSGSTDTQYF.

This clone has more than one count but fewer than ten. The genes are TRBV4-2 and TRBJ2-2; D not resolved. Germline V CDR1 and CDR2: LGHNA, YNFKEQ. The germline V and J ends were trimmed by 0 bases and 7 bases, with 12 bases remaining between them. The CDR3 spans 15 residues. CDR3: CASSQDQLSGGELFF. In DNA, the CDR3 is TGTGCCAGCAGCCAAGATCAGTTGTCAGGCGGGGAGCTGTTTTTT.

Concerning this clone: Different DNA sequences within this sample yield the same CDR3. The chain couples TRBV6-1 to TRBJ1-5; D ambiguous. Germline V lookup: CDR1 MNHNS, CDR2 SASEGT. The CDR3 consists of 14 residues. V lost 0 bases and J 0 bases, leaving 3 bases between the germline ends. The DNA of the CDR3 is TGTGCCAGCAGTGAAGCTTATAGCAATCAGCCCCAGCATTTT. Translated: CASSEAYSNQPQHF.